This T cell receptor (beta chain) emerged from a study of T-cell reconstitution after alpha-beta-depleted transplantation in children. This clonotype appeared many times. Construction of the TCRbeta library involved unique molecular identifiers. A single record per CDR3 protein comes from TCRdb applying MiXCR to the PCR reads. The top ten hold roughly 4% of the sample, which has about 610,000 distinct CDR3 sequences, about 10% seen once. The receptor was isolated from a human donor who donated a stem cell graft to a child with acute myeloid leukemia. The material sequenced was PBMCs from the stem cell graft donor, taken from the stem cell graft.

The CDR3 nucleotides read TGTGCCAGCACTCCCGGTGGGAGGGTACAGTACAATGAGCAGTTCTTC. The encoded protein is CASTPGGRVQYNEQFF. V is TRBV12-3 or TRBV12-4 and J is TRBJ2-1, with 7 bases matching TRBD2. V shed 7 bases, J shed 4 bases, and the junction held 13 bases outside the gene matches. CDR3 length: 16 amino acids.